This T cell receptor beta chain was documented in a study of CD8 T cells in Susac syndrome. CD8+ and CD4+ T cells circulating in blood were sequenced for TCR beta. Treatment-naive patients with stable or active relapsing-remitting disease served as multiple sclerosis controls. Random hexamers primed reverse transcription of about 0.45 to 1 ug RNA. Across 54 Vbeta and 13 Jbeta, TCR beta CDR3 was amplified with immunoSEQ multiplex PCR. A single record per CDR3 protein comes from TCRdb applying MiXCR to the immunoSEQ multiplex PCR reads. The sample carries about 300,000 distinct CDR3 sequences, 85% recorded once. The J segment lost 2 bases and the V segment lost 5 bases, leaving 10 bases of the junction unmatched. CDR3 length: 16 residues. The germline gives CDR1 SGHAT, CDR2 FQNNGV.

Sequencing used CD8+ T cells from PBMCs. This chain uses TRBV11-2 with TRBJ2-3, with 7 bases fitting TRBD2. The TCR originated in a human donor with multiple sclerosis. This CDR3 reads CASSDLTSVPTDTQYF. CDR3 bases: TGTGCCAGCAGCGACCTTACTAGCGTTCCCACAGATACGCAGTATTTT.